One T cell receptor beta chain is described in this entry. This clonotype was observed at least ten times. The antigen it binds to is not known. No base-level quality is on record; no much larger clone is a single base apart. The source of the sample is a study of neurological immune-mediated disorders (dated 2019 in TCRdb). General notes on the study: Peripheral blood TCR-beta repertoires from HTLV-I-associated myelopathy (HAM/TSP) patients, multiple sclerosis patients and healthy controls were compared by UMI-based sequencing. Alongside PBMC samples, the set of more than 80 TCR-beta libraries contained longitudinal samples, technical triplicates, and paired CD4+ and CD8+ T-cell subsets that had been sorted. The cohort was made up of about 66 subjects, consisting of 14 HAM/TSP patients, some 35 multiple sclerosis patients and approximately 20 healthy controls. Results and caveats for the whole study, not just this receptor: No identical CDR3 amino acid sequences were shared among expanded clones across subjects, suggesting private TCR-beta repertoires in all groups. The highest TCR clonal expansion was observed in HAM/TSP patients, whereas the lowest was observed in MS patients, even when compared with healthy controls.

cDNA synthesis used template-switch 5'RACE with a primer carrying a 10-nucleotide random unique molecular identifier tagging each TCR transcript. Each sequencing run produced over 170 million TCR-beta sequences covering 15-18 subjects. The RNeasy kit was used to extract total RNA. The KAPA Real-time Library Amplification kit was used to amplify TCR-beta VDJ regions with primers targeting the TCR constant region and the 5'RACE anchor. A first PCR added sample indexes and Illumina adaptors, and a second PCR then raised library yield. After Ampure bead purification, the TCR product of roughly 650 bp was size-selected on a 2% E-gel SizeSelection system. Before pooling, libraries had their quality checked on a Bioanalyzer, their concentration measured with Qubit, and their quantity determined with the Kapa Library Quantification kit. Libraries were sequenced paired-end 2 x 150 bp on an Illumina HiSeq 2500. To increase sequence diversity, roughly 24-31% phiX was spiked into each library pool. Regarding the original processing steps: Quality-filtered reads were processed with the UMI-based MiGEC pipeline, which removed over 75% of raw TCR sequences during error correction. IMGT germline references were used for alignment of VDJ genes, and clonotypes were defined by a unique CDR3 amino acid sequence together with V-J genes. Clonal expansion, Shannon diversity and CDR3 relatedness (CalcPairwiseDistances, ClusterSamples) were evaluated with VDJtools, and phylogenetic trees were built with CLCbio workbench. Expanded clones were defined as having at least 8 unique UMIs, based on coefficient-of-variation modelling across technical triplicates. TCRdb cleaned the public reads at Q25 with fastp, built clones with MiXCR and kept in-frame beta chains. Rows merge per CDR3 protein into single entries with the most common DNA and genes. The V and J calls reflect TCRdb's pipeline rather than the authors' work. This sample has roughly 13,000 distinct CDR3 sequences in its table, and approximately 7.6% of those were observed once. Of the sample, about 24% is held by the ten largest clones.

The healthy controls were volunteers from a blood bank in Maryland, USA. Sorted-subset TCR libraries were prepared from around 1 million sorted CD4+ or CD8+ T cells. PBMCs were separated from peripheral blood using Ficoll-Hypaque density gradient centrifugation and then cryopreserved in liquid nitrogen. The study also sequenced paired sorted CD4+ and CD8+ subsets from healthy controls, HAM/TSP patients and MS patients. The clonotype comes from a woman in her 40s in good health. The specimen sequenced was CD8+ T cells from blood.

The CDR3 region has the sequence CASSDRVQETQYF. The DNA sequence is as follows: TGTGCCAGCAGTGACAGGGTGCAAGAGACCCAGTACTTC. Rearrangement joined TRBV2 to TRBJ2-5; a weak D assignment points to TRBD1 (5 bases agree). The germline V gene gives CDR1 as SNHLY and CDR2 as FYNNEI. V is reduced by 3 bases and J by 2 bases, leaving a spacing of 7 bases between them. From its cysteine to its phenylalanine, the CDR3 spans 13 amino acids. The kept DNA is CDR3 alone, 39 bases in frame from the first base.